This T cell receptor beta chain comes out of a study of shared clonotypes between healthy human individuals. Whole-study context: CD4 naive and CD4 memory each took three plates per donor, while CD8 naive took two and CD8 memory one.

Splitting the CD4+ cells yielded a CD45RA+ naive subset and a CD45RA-negative memory subset. The V end lost 9 bases, the J end lost 0 bases, and 11 bases lay between the germline ends. The CDR3 contains 14 residues. CDR1 and CDR2 from the germline V gene are SGHTA and FQGTGA. TCRdb's table, derived via immunoSEQ multiplex PCR, lists solely in-frame clones and lacks some. The profile shows some 1 million clones, about 75% of them singletons. V gene TRBV7-3 combines with J gene TRBJ2-2; tentatively, D is TRBD1 or TRBD2 (5 bases each). This TCR was sampled from a man aged 18 to 29 in good health. Sample: memory CD4+ T cells sorted from blood. The subset denotes: CD45RA-negative fraction. CDR3 region: CASMMGANTGELFF. The CDR3 bases are TGTGCCAGTATGATGGGGGCGAACACCGGGGAGCTGTTTTTT.